This TCR beta chain was captured in a study of blood T cell repertoires in COVID-19. Study information: The United States, Italy and Spain were the sources of the acute and convalescent COVID-19 samples. T cells, B-cell-depleted T cells, or PBMCs supplied cDNA or gDNA.

Unmatched junction bases numbered 4, after V lost 8 bases and J lost 1 base. The CDR3 runs to 13 residues. Germline V gene sequence: CDR1 MRHNA, CDR2 SNTAGT. There are a few counts of this clone. Source study methods: How many nucleated cells were present was estimated from reference gene primer amplification. The protocol was immunoSEQ multiplex PCR, while the TCRdb copy is restricted to in-frame clones and leaves out a portion. The V and J calls and clone size were taken over from that table, and D and trimming were inferred from the DNA. This sample has roughly 55,000 clones, with roughly four fifths found just once.

This chain joins TRBV6-4 and TRBJ1-1, with 7 nucleotides matching TRBD1. The source material was peripheral blood. The sequence was obtained from a human donor in a cohort sampled during active COVID-19. The CDR3 bases are TGTGCCAGCCCGGGACAGCCGAACACTGAAGCTTTCTTT. Translating it yields CASPGQPNTEAFF.